These T cell receptor beta chains were read from a single sample in a study of blood T cell repertoires in COVID-19. Here immunoSEQ multiplex PCR was the method, and the copy in TCRdb shows in-frame clones only, minus some. The data show around 77,000 clones, 91% seen once. Sequencing was performed on peripheral blood. These receptor sequences come from a woman aged 60 to 75 with active COVID-19. CDR3s include the opening cysteine and the closing phenylalanine or tryptophan. Each record gives: CDR3 length, V gene, D gene, clone size, J gene, CDR3 DNA, CDR3 protein. D genes are given only for firm matches. The listing skips clone size in some rows; elsewhere it reads once, few, many or a size class.

16	TRBV11-2	NA	NA	TRBJ1-3	TGTGCCAGCAGCTTAGCGACGGGATTAGCTGGAAACACCATATATTTT	CASSLATGLAGNTIYF
17	TRBV18	NA	NA	TRBJ2-3	TGTGCCAGCTCCACGGCGCGGATTGATAGGAATGCAGATACGCAGTATTTT	CASSTARIDRNADTQYF
14	TRBV3-1/TRBV3-2	NA	NA	TRBJ1-2	TGTGCCAGCAGCCCCCCGCGAAGAGAATATGGCTACACCTTC	CASSPPRREYGYTF
16	TRBV6-9	NA	once	TRBJ1-3	TGTGCCAGCAGTTATTTAAGGCAGCTAGCTGGAAACACCATATATTTT	CASSYLRQLAGNTIYF
11	TRBV30	NA	NA	TRBJ1-1	NA	CAWSVGGGTFF
15	TRBV27	NA	NA	TRBJ2-5	TGTGCCAGCAGTTTTTTCCACGGGAGTCGAGAGACCCAGTACTTC	CASSFFHGSRETQYF
12	TRBV7-8	NA	NA	TRBJ2-2	TGTGCCAGCAGCTTAGATATCGGGGAGCTGTTTTTT	CASSLDIGELFF
13	TRBV14	NA	NA	TRBJ1-2	TGTGCCAGCAGCGACGGGACATTCTACGGCTACACCTTC	CASSDGTFYGYTF
16	TRBV6-1	TRBD1	NA	TRBJ2-2	TGTGCCAGCAGTGATCGGCAGGGGGTAGGAACCGGGGAGCTGTTTTTT	CASSDRQGVGTGELFF
14	TRBV7-2	NA	NA	TRBJ2-5	TGTGCCAGCAGCATCCAAGCTAGCTTTGAGACCCAGTACTTC	CASSIQASFETQYF
14	TRBV5-1	NA	few	TRBJ1-5	TGCGCCAGCAGCTTGTCAGGGGACAATCAGCCCCAGCATTTT	CASSLSGDNQPQHF
13	TRBV25-1	NA	NA	TRBJ2-5	TGTGCCAGCAGTGAATATAGCCAAGAGACCCAGTACTTC	CASSEYSQETQYF
17	TRBV2	TRBD1	NA	TRBJ2-7	TGTGCCAGCAGTGAAACGGTGGGGACAGGGGAAGGCCACGAGCAGTACTTC	CASSETVGTGEGHEQYF
14	TRBV3-1/TRBV3-2	NA	NA	TRBJ2-7	TGTGCCAGCAGCCACAAAATGAGCTCCTACGAGCAGTACTTC	CASSHKMSSYEQYF
12	TRBV19	NA	few	TRBJ2-3	TGTGCCAGTAGGCAAGGGGGACGGACGCAGTATTTT	CASRQGGRTQYF
18	TRBV30	TRBD1	NA	TRBJ2-6	TGTGCCTGGACCAGATCGGGACAGTTTTCATCTGGGGCCAACGTCCTGACTTTC	CAWTRSGQFSSGANVLTF
13	TRBV28	NA	NA	TRBJ1-1	TGTGCCACCCACAGGGAGCAAAACACTGAAGCTTTCTTT	CATHREQNTEAFF
13	TRBV18	NA	once	TRBJ1-2	TGTGCCAGCTCAGACGACAGCCGGGTCGGCTACACCTTC	CASSDDSRVGYTF
16	TRBV7-8	TRBD2	NA	TRBJ2-1	TGTGCCAGCAGCCCTCAGGGACTAGCGGGAGGTCATGAGCAGTTCTTC	CASSPQGLAGGHEQFF
12	TRBV6-2/TRBV6-3	NA	NA	TRBJ1-5	TGTGCCAGCAGTTTCGGTGGTCAGCCCCAGCATTTT	CASSFGGQPQHF
17	TRBV9	TRBD2	NA	TRBJ2-1	TGTGCCAGCAGCGTAGCTCGTAGCGGGGGGGCCCGGGATGAGCAGTTCTTC	CASSVARSGGARDEQFF
14	TRBV27	TRBD2	NA	TRBJ2-7	TGTGCCAGCAGCTTAGCGGGAGGGCCTTGGGAGCAGTACTTC	CASSLAGGPWEQYF
16	TRBV7-8	NA	NA	TRBJ2-2	TGTGCCAGCAGCTCAACGACTAGGTCTGGGACCGGGGAGCTGTTTTTT	CASSSTTRSGTGELFF
11	TRBV28	NA	NA	TRBJ2-7	TGTGCCAGCAAGGGGTCCTACGAGCAGTACTTC	CASKGSYEQYF
12	TRBV6-1	NA	NA	TRBJ2-7	TGTGCCAGCAGTGAATACAGTTACGAGCAGTACTTC	CASSEYSYEQYF
11	TRBV29-1	NA	NA	TRBJ1-1	TGCAGCGACCGCTCGGAGGGAGAAGCTTTCTTT	CSDRSEGEAFF
16	TRBV30	TRBD1	NA	TRBJ1-1	TGTGCCTGGAGTGACGAGGGACAGACTATGAACACTGAAGCTTTCTTT	CAWSDEGQTMNTEAFF
14	TRBV28	TRBD1	NA	TRBJ1-2	TGTGCCAGCAGGAACCAGGGGGCGCAAGATGGCTACACCTTC	CASRNQGAQDGYTF
13	TRBV19	NA	NA	TRBJ2-3	TGTGCCAGTAGTATACAGTTCACAGATACGCAGTATTTT	CASSIQFTDTQYF
14	TRBV7-9	NA	NA	TRBJ2-2	TGTGCCAGCAGCTTAGGTGTCCTAACCGGGGAGCTGTTTTTT	CASSLGVLTGELFF
16	TRBV28	TRBD1	NA	TRBJ2-7	TGTGCCAGCAGTTCCGATCTGACAGGGAGCTCCTACGAGCAGTACTTC	CASSSDLTGSSYEQYF
15	TRBV18	TRBD1	few	TRBJ1-2	TGTGCCAGCTCACCAACGGACAGGGTTTCCTATGGCTACACCTTC	CASSPTDRVSYGYTF
15	TRBV7-9	TRBD1	NA	TRBJ1-2	TGTGCCAGCAGCTCAATGGGTGACAGGGCTGATGGCTACACCTTC	CASSSMGDRADGYTF
13	TRBV4-2	TRBD1	NA	TRBJ1-2	TGTGCCAGCAGCCCAGGGGGAAACTATGGCTACACCTTC	CASSPGGNYGYTF
15	TRBV29-1	NA	once	TRBJ2-1	TGCAGCGTTGGACCGCCGGCGCTGAGGTACAATGAGCAGTTCTTC	CSVGPPALRYNEQFF
13	TRBV28	TRBD1	NA	TRBJ2-7	TGTGCCACCCGGGACAGCAACTCCTACGAGCAGTACTTC	CATRDSNSYEQYF
11	TRBV20-1	NA	NA	TRBJ1-1	TGCAGTGCTAGAAAACAGGCTGAAGCTTTCTTT	CSARKQAEAFF
15	TRBV5-8	NA	NA	TRBJ1-1	TGTGCCAGCAGCCTGGGGCATGGTAGGGGCACTGAAGCTTTCTTT	CASSLGHGRGTEAFF
13	TRBV24-1	NA	NA	TRBJ2-1	TGTGCCACCAGTGACAGCAGGGTGGACGAGCAGTTCTTC	CATSDSRVDEQFF
14	TRBV19	TRBD1	NA	TRBJ1-1	TGTGCCAGTAGTAGAAGACAGGGGCCCCCTGAAGCTTTCTTT	CASSRRQGPPEAFF
14	TRBV28	NA	NA	TRBJ2-5	TGTGCCAGCAGTTCCCCAGGGGTTCAAGAGACCCAGTACTTC	CASSSPGVQETQYF
12	TRBV30	NA	NA	TRBJ2-1	TGTGCCTGGAGTGTAGGTGTCGGGTGGCAGTTCTTC	CAWSVGVGWQFF
14	TRBV18	NA	NA	TRBJ2-5	TGTGCCAGCTCACCGGGCAGGGCCCCGGAGACCCAGTACTTC	CASSPGRAPETQYF
15	TRBV5-6	NA	NA	TRBJ2-5	TGTGCCAGCAGCTTGGGAGGTACGGGATTAGGGACCCAGTACTTC	CASSLGGTGLGTQYF
16	TRBV5-5	TRBD2	NA	TRBJ2-3	TGTGCCAGCAGCTTTTTAGCGGGAGACTACACAGATACGCAGTATTTT	CASSFLAGDYTDTQYF
14	TRBV2	NA	NA	TRBJ2-1	TGTGCCAGCGGCGCCGGGTCTCCCTACAATGAGCAGTTCTTC	CASGAGSPYNEQFF
15	TRBV11-2	TRBD2	once	TRBJ2-7	TGTGCCAGCAGCTTAGTGAGACTAGCGGGAGGCGAGCAGTACTTC	CASSLVRLAGGEQYF
15	TRBV27	NA	NA	TRBJ1-2	TGTGCCAGCAGTTTCCAGGCCCCAGCTAACTATGGCTACACCTTC	CASSFQAPANYGYTF
16	TRBV5-1	TRBD1	NA	TRBJ1-2	TGCGCCAGCAGCTTGGGCGGGACAGCTACTAACTATGGCTACACCTTC	CASSLGGTATNYGYTF
15	TRBV29-1	NA	NA	TRBJ2-7	TGCAGCGTTGAAACGGGGGTCGGATATTCCTACGAGCAGTACTTC	CSVETGVGYSYEQYF
18	TRBV5-1	TRBD1	NA	TRBJ1-2	TGCGCCAGCAGCTTGTACTTAACAGGGACAGGGGATAACTATGGCTACACCTTC	CASSLYLTGTGDNYGYTF
14	TRBV6-6	NA	NA	TRBJ1-2	TGTGCCAGCAGTTACGCGGGGGCAACGGATGGCTACACCTTC	CASSYAGATDGYTF
16	TRBV27	TRBD2	NA	TRBJ2-1	TGTGCCAGCCGAACAAGCGGGAGGTACTCCTACAATGAGCAGTTCTTC	CASRTSGRYSYNEQFF